This T cell receptor (beta chain) is from a study of beta chain features in type 1 diabetes. In this sample, this clone turned up a few times. Its specificity is not known. The ends were cut back, 2 bases at V and 0 bases at J, with 11 bases in the middle. This CDR3 region has 17 residues. The germline V gene encodes CDR1 MGHRA and CDR2 YSYEKL. The authors reverse transcribed all of the isolated RNA, so sequencing captured expressed TCRB transcripts. Profiling relied on immunoSEQ multiplex PCR, and the TCRdb table lists in-frame clones only, not all of them. The sample comprises 600,000 or so clones, over 12% of which are singletons, and 0.04% rests with the top ten. Study results and caveats: Across all four CD4+ subsets, people with type 1 diabetes showed modestly shorter TCRB CDR3s.

This TCR was sampled from a man in his late teens or twenties with type 1 diabetes. The rearrangement joins TRBV4-1 to TRBJ2-6, with a weak D call TRBD1 (6 bases). What was sequenced was naive CD4+ T cells from blood. The CDR3 reads CASSQRDTSSGANVLTF. CDR3 bases: TGCGCCAGCAGCCAACGGGACACCAGCTCTGGGGCCAACGTCCTGACTTTC.